A selection of T cell receptor beta chains follows, all from one sample in a study of human T cells and chemical hapten exposure. TCRdb itself ran the RACE reads through MiXCR, one entry per CDR3 protein. The sample includes some 400,000 distinct CDR3 sequences, roughly 4.8% of them seen just once. Sequencing used whole blood, obtained in connection with sensitization to the hapten diphenylcyclopropenone (DPC). The receptors here all came from a woman in her fifties or sixties with alopecia areata. Some clones in this sample may be carry-over from other donors' samples. Each CDR3 is given with its conserved first and last residue. D genes are given only for firm matches. Rows give clone size only sometimes, using once, few, many, or a class for an expanded clone.

V gene: TRBV10-3
D gene: -
J gene: TRBJ1-2
clone size: many
CDR3 DNA: TGTGCCATCAGTGCATTAGGGGATTATGGCTACACCTTC
CDR3 protein: CAISALGDYGYTF

V gene: TRBV6-1
D gene: -
J gene: TRBJ1-3
clone size: -
CDR3 DNA: TGTGCCAGCAGTGAAGCCCCTGGCAGGTCGATTTTAAACACCATATATTTT
CDR3 protein: CASSEAPGRSILNTIYF

V gene: TRBV15
D gene: -
J gene: TRBJ1-3
clone size: -
CDR3 DNA: TGTGCCACCAGCAGAGATTTCGCAGACTTAAACACCATATATTTT
CDR3 protein: CATSRDFADLNTIYF

V gene: TRBV28
D gene: -
J gene: TRBJ1-2
clone size: many
CDR3 DNA: TGTGCCAGCAGTTCCACGACAGGCGCTAACTATGGCTACACCTTC
CDR3 protein: CASSSTTGANYGYTF

V gene: TRBV29-1
D gene: -
J gene: TRBJ2-1
clone size: many
CDR3 DNA: TGCAGCGTTGAGAATCAGGGGGGGAGTGAGCAGTTCTTC
CDR3 protein: CSVENQGGSEQFF

V gene: TRBV2
D gene: -
J gene: TRBJ1-1
clone size: few
CDR3 DNA: TGTGCCAGCAGTGTACAGCTGAACACTGAAGCTTTCTTT
CDR3 protein: CASSVQLNTEAFF

V gene: TRBV2
D gene: -
J gene: TRBJ2-3
clone size: many
CDR3 DNA: TGTGCCAGCAGTGAAGGCGGGGCAGATCGGGATACGCAGTATTTT
CDR3 protein: CASSEGGADRDTQYF

V gene: TRBV3-1
D gene: -
J gene: TRBJ2-3
clone size: -
CDR3 DNA: TGTGCCAGCAGCCCGATTCAGGGGCTCACAGATACGCAGTATTTT
CDR3 protein: CASSPIQGLTDTQYF

V gene: TRBV3-1
D gene: -
J gene: TRBJ1-2
clone size: many
CDR3 DNA: TGTGCCAGCAGCCAAGACAGCTATGGCTACACCTTC
CDR3 protein: CASSQDSYGYTF

V gene: TRBV24-1
D gene: -
J gene: TRBJ1-2
clone size: -
CDR3 DNA: TGTGCCACCAGTGAGCCCGACACTAACTATGGCTACACCTTC
CDR3 protein: CATSEPDTNYGYTF

V gene: TRBV24-1
D gene: TRBD1
J gene: TRBJ2-1
clone size: many
CDR3 DNA: TGTGCCACCAGTGATTTCACAGGGGGCCGCAATGAGCAGTTCTTC
CDR3 protein: CATSDFTGGRNEQFF

V gene: TRBV6-5
D gene: -
J gene: TRBJ2-3
clone size: -
CDR3 DNA: TGTGCCAGCAGTTACCGGGGGATCGCTAGCACAGATACGCAGTATTTT
CDR3 protein: CASSYRGIASTDTQYF

V gene: TRBV25-1
D gene: -
J gene: TRBJ1-1
clone size: -
CDR3 DNA: TGTGCCAGCAGTGATACATTACTCGGGGCCACTGAAGCTTTCTTT
CDR3 protein: CASSDTLLGATEAFF

V gene: TRBV7-8
D gene: -
J gene: TRBJ2-1
clone size: few
CDR3 DNA: TGTGCCAGCAGCTTAAAGGGGGTAGCGGGTTACTCCTACAATGAGCAGTTCTTC
CDR3 protein: CASSLKGVAGYSYNEQFF

V gene: TRBV7-2
D gene: TRBD2
J gene: TRBJ2-1
clone size: many
CDR3 DNA: TGTGCCAGCAGCTTAGGTGGAGCGGGAGGGCCCGATGAGCAGTTCTTC
CDR3 protein: CASSLGGAGGPDEQFF

V gene: TRBV5-1
D gene: TRBD1
J gene: TRBJ1-1
clone size: -
CDR3 DNA: TGCGCCAGCAGCTTACAGGGGGATGTGAACACTGAAGCTTTCTTT
CDR3 protein: CASSLQGDVNTEAFF

V gene: TRBV4-3
D gene: -
J gene: TRBJ2-3
clone size: few
CDR3 DNA: TGCGCCAGCAGTTCCGGCCTCCTGAAAACAGATACGCAGTATTTT
CDR3 protein: CASSSGLLKTDTQYF

V gene: TRBV6-6
D gene: -
J gene: TRBJ1-5
clone size: many
CDR3 DNA: TGTGCCAGCAGTTACTTTACACAGGGCGATCAGCCCCAGCATTTT
CDR3 protein: CASSYFTQGDQPQHF

V gene: TRBV27
D gene: -
J gene: TRBJ2-7
clone size: -
CDR3 DNA: TGTGCCAGCAGTTTATCGGACGGTCTGGAGCAGTACTTC
CDR3 protein: CASSLSDGLEQYF

V gene: TRBV28
D gene: -
J gene: TRBJ1-2
clone size: many
CDR3 DNA: TGTGCCAGCACCCAAGCTGGTTATGGCTACACCTTC
CDR3 protein: CASTQAGYGYTF

V gene: TRBV4-1
D gene: -
J gene: TRBJ1-5
clone size: many
CDR3 DNA: TGCGCCAGCAGCCAAGATGTCGGTCTCCGCAGGGGCAATCAGCCCCAGCATTTT
CDR3 protein: CASSQDVGLRRGNQPQHF

V gene: TRBV6-2/TRBV6-3
D gene: TRBD1
J gene: TRBJ1-1
clone size: few
CDR3 DNA: TGTGCCAGCACCCTAACCGGGACAGGACTTGAAGCTTTCTTT
CDR3 protein: CASTLTGTGLEAFF

V gene: TRBV4-1
D gene: -
J gene: TRBJ2-7
clone size: -
CDR3 DNA: TGCGCCAGCAGCCAAGCTCCTAGAGACGAGCAGTACTTC
CDR3 protein: CASSQAPRDEQYF

V gene: TRBV15
D gene: -
J gene: TRBJ2-6
clone size: many
CDR3 DNA: TGTGCCACCAGCAGGCAGTTATCTGGGGCCAACGTCCTGACTTTC
CDR3 protein: CATSRQLSGANVLTF

V gene: TRBV6-6
D gene: TRBD1
J gene: TRBJ1-5
clone size: -
CDR3 DNA: TGTGCCAGCAGTTACTCGACGTCAGGGGGCGGTCAGCCCCAGCATTTT
CDR3 protein: CASSYSTSGGGQPQHF

V gene: TRBV14
D gene: -
J gene: TRBJ1-2
clone size: few
CDR3 DNA: TGTGCCAGCAGAAAGTCGGGATGGGCAGAAGACTACACCTTC
CDR3 protein: CASRKSGWAEDYTF

V gene: TRBV10-3
D gene: -
J gene: TRBJ1-5
clone size: -
CDR3 DNA: TGTGCCGTCAGTGAGTCGGGGCCCCAGCATTTT
CDR3 protein: CAVSESGPQHF